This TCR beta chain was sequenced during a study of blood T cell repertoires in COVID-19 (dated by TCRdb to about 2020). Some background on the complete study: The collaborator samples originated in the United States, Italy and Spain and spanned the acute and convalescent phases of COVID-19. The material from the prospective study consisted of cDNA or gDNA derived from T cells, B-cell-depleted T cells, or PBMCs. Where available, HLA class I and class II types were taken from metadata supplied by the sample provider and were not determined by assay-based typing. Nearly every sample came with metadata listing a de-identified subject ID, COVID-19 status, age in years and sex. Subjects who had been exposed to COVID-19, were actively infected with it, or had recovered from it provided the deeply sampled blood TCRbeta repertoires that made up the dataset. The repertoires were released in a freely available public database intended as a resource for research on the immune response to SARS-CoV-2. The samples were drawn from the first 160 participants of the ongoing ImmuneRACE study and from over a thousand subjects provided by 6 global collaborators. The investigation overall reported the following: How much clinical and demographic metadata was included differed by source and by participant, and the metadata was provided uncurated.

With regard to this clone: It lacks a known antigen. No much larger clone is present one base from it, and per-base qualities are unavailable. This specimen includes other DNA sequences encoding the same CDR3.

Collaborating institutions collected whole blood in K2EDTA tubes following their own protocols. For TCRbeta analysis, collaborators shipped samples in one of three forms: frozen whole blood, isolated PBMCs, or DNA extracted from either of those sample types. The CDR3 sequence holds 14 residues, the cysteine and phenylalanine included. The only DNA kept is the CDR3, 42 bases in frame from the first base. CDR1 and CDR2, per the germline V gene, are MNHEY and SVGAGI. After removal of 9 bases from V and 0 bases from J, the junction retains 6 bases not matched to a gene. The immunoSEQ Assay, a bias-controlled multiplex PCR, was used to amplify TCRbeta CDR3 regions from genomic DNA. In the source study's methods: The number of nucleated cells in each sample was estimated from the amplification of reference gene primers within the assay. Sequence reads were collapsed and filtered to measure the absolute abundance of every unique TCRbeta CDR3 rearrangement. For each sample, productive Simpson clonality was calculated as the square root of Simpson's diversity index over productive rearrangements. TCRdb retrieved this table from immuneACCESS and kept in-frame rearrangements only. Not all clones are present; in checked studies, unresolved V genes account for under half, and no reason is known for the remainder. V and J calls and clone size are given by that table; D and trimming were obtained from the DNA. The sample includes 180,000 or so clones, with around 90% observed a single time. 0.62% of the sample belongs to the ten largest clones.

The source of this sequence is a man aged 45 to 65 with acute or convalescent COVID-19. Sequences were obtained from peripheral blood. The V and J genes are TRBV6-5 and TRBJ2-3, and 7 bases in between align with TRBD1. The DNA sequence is TGTGCCAGTACGAGGGGGCTTAGCACAGATACGCAGTATTTT. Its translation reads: CASTRGLSTDTQYF.